Listed here are 28 T cell receptor beta chains from one sample, sequenced in a study of blood T cell repertoires in COVID-19. Generated by immunoSEQ multiplex PCR, the TCRdb table keeps only in-frame clones and is missing some. The sample lists 69,000 or so clones, under 90% seen once, with more than 10% in the top ten. Sequencing was done on a sample of peripheral blood. Receptors were obtained from a man aged 50 to 59 with COVID-19, enrolled during active disease.

The chain uses TRBV6-5 and TRBJ2-6; no firm D call. Trimming took off 6 bases at V and 6 bases at J, with 9 bases between the two ends. Germline V gene sequence: CDR1 MNHEY, CDR2 SVGAGI. The CDR3 is made up of 13 amino acids. CDR3 residues: CASSYIKANVLTF. The CDR3 coding sequence is TGTGCCAGCAGCTATATAAAGGCCAACGTCCTGACTTTC.

The chain is built from TRBV6-5 and TRBJ2-2; 9 nucleotides agree with TRBD2. Germline V gene lookup returns CDR1 MNHEY and CDR2 SVGAGI. This CDR3 contains 14 residues. V shed 8 bases, J shed 2 bases, and the junction held 3 bases outside the gene matches. The DNA of the CDR3 is TGTGCCAGCCGCGGGGGGGTTAACACCGGGGAGCTGTTTTTT. Its translation: CASRGGVNTGELFF.

CDR3 residues: CATYSQGTNTEAFF. The CDR3 bases are TGTGCCACCTACTCACAGGGCACGAACACTGAAGCTTTCTTT. The chain joins TRBV6-5 to TRBJ1-1; D is perhaps TRBD1 (6 bases). This CDR3 is 14 amino acids long. Trimming stripped 10 bases from V and 1 base from J, with 16 bases between. Germline V gives CDR1 MNHEY, CDR2 SVGAGI.

J is TRBJ1-5 and V is TRBV4-2; D call uncertain. This CDR3 has 15 amino acids. V was cut by 0 bases and J by 1 base, with 7 bases left in between. CDR1 is LGHNA and CDR2 is YNFKEQ in the germline V gene. CDR3 sequence: CASSQDRGSNQPQHF. CDR3 coding DNA: TGTGCCAGCAGCCAAGATAGAGGGAGCAATCAGCCCCAGCATTTT.

Written as DNA, the CDR3 is TGCGCCAGCAGTGAGTCAAAGCCCTCCACAGATACGCAGTATTTT. Protein sequence: CASSESKPSTDTQYF. The chain carries TRBV10-1 and TRBJ2-3; D is unclear. Trimming stripped 0 bases from V and 2 bases from J, with 9 bases between. CDR1 is WNHNN and CDR2 is SYGVQD in the germline V gene (reference sequence). The CDR3 runs to 15 residues.

This clone was detected once. The rearrangement links TRBV7-2 to TRBJ2-5; 9 positions match TRBD2. The length of the CDR3 is 19 residues. V gave up 5 bases and J gave up 1 base; unmatched junction bases: 17. Germline values: CDR1 SGHTA, CDR2 FQGNSA. The CDR3, as DNA: TGTGCCAGCAGCCCTCACGCGGGGCGGGGGGGCCTCTCCCAAGAGACCCAGTACTTC. This codes for CASSPHAGRGGLSQETQYF. Full variable domain (remainder filled in from reference TRBV7-2 and TRBJ2-5): GAGVSQSPSNKVTEKGKDVELRCDPISGHTALYWYRQSLGQGLEFLIYFQGNSAPDKSGLPSDRFSAERTGGSVSTLTIQRTQQEDSAVYLCASSPHAGRGGLSQETQYFGPGTRLLVL.

The chain carries TRBV4-3 and TRBJ2-1; 13 bases match TRBD2. This CDR3 has 17 residues. The ends lost 2 bases at V and 5 bases at J; junction bases unmatched: 6. CDR1 LGHNA and CDR2 YSLEER come from the germline V gene. The CDR3 reads CASSQTSGGALHNEQFF. The CDR3 DNA reads TGCGCCAGCAGCCAAACTAGCGGGGGGGCACTCCACAATGAGCAGTTCTTC.

The J gene is TRBJ1-5, the V gene TRBV27; no reliable D call. Germline CDR1 reads MNHEY; CDR2 reads SMNVEV (reference sequence). V lost 5 bases, J lost 0 bases, and 14 bases lay in between. The CDR3 extends over 16 amino acids. CDR3 amino acids: CASSPPYAVSNQPQHF. In DNA form, the CDR3 reads TGTGCCAGCAGTCCCCCATACGCGGTTAGCAATCAGCCCCAGCATTTT.

The V call is TRBV24-1, the J call TRBJ2-7; D is possibly TRBD1 (5 bases). Trimming shortened V by 4 bases and J by 2 bases, and 11 bases separated the two germline ends. CDR1 KGHDR and CDR2 SFDVKD come from the germline V gene. The CDR3 contains 14 residues. The CDR3 DNA reads TGTGCCACCAGTGACCCAGACAGTCCCTACGAGCAGTACTTC. Residues: CATSDPDSPYEQYF.

This clone came up many times. V is TRBV5-6 and J is TRBJ2-7; D is possibly TRBD2 (6 bases). Trimming shortened V by 4 bases and J by 0 bases, and 11 bases separated the two germline ends. CDR1 is SGHDT, CDR2 YYEEEE, per germline. The CDR3 totals 14 residues. In DNA, the CDR3 is TGTGCCAGCAGCGGCGGGAATTACTCCTACGAGCAGTACTTC. It codes for CASSGGNYSYEQYF.

The chain combines TRBV10-3 with TRBJ1-3; 7 bases agree with TRBD1. The J segment lost 0 bases and the V segment lost 4 bases, leaving 6 bases of the junction unmatched. In germline, CDR1 is ENHRY, CDR2 SYGVKD. The CDR3 contains 16 residues. The CDR3 here is CAISASQGVSGNTIYF. In DNA, the CDR3 is TGTGCCATCAGTGCCTCGCAGGGGGTCTCTGGAAACACCATATATTTT.

The rearrangement uses TRBV11-2 and TRBJ2-7; 9 positions match TRBD2. V trimming: 2 bases; J trimming: 2 bases; junction bases outside the gene matches: 4. This CDR3 is 15 amino acids long. Per the germline V gene, CDR1 is SGHAT and CDR2 is FQNNGV. Here the CDR3 DNA reads TGTGCCAGCAGCTTATCCGGCGGGGGGGCCTACGAGCAGTACTTC. This translates into CASSLSGGGAYEQYF.

The chain employs TRBV7-9 and TRBJ1-6; 7 bases match TRBD1. With 3 bases clipped from V and 7 bases from J, the junction kept 6 bases outside the gene matches. CDR3 length: 15 residues. In germline, CDR1 is SEHNR, CDR2 FQNEAQ (reference sequence). CDR3 loop: CASSFTGDSNSPLHF. The DNA for the CDR3 is TGTGCCAGCAGCTTCACAGGGGACTCAAATTCACCCCTCCACTTT.

This chain links TRBV6-2 or TRBV6-3 with TRBJ2-3; perhaps TRBD2 as D (6 bases). The CDR3 runs to 14 residues. Trimming removed 6 bases from V and 2 bases from J, with 12 bases in between. CDR1 MNHEY and CDR2 SVGEGT come from the germline V gene. CDR3 nucleotide sequence: TGTGCCAGCAGCCTCGGGAGTTTCACAGATACGCAGTATTTT. Translation: CASSLGSFTDTQYF.

The chain is built from TRBV7-9 and TRBJ1-2; D is uncertain. This CDR3 is built from 12 residues. Germline assignment: CDR1 SEHNR and CDR2 FQNEAQ (reference sequence). Between the trimmed V and J ends, which lost 8 bases and 7 bases, there was a span of 14 bases. The CDR3 DNA reads TGTGCCAGCGAGCTCAGAGGCTCTGGCTACACCTTC. This encodes CASELRGSGYTF. Complete variable domain (other parts from reference TRBV7-9 and TRBJ1-2): DTGVSQNPRHKITKRGQNVTFRCDPISEHNRLYWYRQTLGQGPEFLTYFQNEAQLEKSRLLSDRFSAERPKGSFSTLEIQRTEQGDSAMYLCASELRGSGYTFGSGTRLTVV.

CDR3 coding DNA: TGCAGCGTTGAGTACTTGACAGGGGATGGCTACACCTTC. This gives the protein CSVEYLTGDGYTF. The chain has TRBV29-1 and TRBJ1-2, with TRBD1 matching over 8 bases. Germline CDR1 SQVTM, CDR2 ANQGSEA. V gave up 3 bases and J gave up 6 bases; unmatched junction bases: 6. This CDR3 spans 13 amino acids. Using reference TRBV29-1 and TRBJ1-2 for the parts outside the CDR3, the full variable domain is SAVISQKPSRDICQRGTSLTIQCQVDSQVTMMFWYRQQPGQSLTLIATANQGSEATYESGFVIDKFPISRPNLTFSTLTVSNMSPEDSSIYLCSVEYLTGDGYTFGSGTRLTVV.

V is TRBV2 and J is TRBJ2-1, with 8 nucleotides matching TRBD2. The CDR3 extends over 15 amino acids. Germline values: CDR1 SNHLY, CDR2 FYNNEI. After removal of 7 bases from V and 5 bases from J, the junction contained 10 bases not matched to a gene. DNA of the CDR3: TGTGCCAGCATCCTTAGCGGGGACGGCGACAATGAGCAGTTCTTC. It yields the protein CASILSGDGDNEQFF.

The chain employs TRBV19 and TRBJ2-5; possible D gene TRBD1, 5 bases. Trimming stripped 3 bases from V and 4 bases from J, with 18 bases between. The CDR3 contains 16 residues. The germline CDR1 and CDR2 sequences are LNHDA and SQIVND (reference sequence). CDR3 protein: CASSMGQAPGVETQYF. Here the CDR3 DNA reads TGTGCCAGTAGTATGGGGCAGGCCCCCGGAGTAGAGACCCAGTACTTC.

The chain is built from TRBV28 and TRBJ1-1, with 10 bases lining up with TRBD1. Germline lookup yields CDR1 MDHEN and CDR2 SYDVKM. The V segment lost 2 bases and the J segment 10 bases; nucleotides outside the gene matches: 1. The CDR3 extends over 12 amino acids. The DNA of the CDR3 is TGTGCCAGCAGTTTAGGGGACAGGGGAGCTTTCTTT. This gives the protein CASSLGDRGAFF.

This chain links TRBV6-4 with TRBJ2-5, with D possibly being TRBD2 (5 bases). The V and J ends lost 5 bases and 2 bases respectively, with 9 bases between them. This CDR3 has 13 amino acids. Germline loops: CDR1 MRHNA, CDR2 SNTAGT. The CDR3 protein is CASSREGQETQYF. CDR3 nucleotides: TGTGCCAGCAGTCGCGAGGGTCAAGAGACCCAGTACTTC.

The chain carries TRBV19 and TRBJ1-6; tentatively, D is TRBD1 (6 bases). Trimming shortened V by 6 bases and J by 0 bases, and 9 bases separated the two germline ends. Germline values: CDR1 LNHDA, CDR2 SQIVND (reference sequence). The CDR3 spans 15 residues. The CDR3 protein is CASSPGDSYNSPLHF. The CDR3 DNA reads as TGTGCCAGTAGCCCAGGGGACTCCTATAATTCACCCCTCCACTTT.

The chain has TRBV19 and TRBJ1-5; D remains ambiguous. The CDR3 covers 13 residues. The germline V and J ends were trimmed by 1 base and 4 bases, with 5 bases remaining between them. Germline lookup yields CDR1 LNHDA and CDR2 SQIVND (reference sequence). DNA of the CDR3: TGTGCCAGTAGTATAGCCGGGAATCAGCCCCAGCATTTT. It translates to CASSIAGNQPQHF.

This clone was seen more than once but under ten times. The CDR3 here is CASSLARVTDTQYF. The CDR3 bases are TGTGCCAGCAGCTTAGCCAGGGTCACAGATACGCAGTATTTT. The chain joins TRBV7-9 to TRBJ2-3; D possibly corresponds to TRBD1 (5 bases). The CDR3 runs to 14 residues. V dropped 0 bases and J dropped 2 bases, with 6 bases sitting between them. Per germline, CDR1 SEHNR and CDR2 FQNEAQ (reference sequence).

The V and J genes are TRBV4-1 and TRBJ2-5; TRBD1 agrees at 7 bases. The CDR3 is made up of 18 amino acids. In germline, CDR1 is MGHRA, CDR2 YSYEKL. The V gene end was trimmed by 1 base and the J gene end by 5 bases; junction bases not matched to a gene: 16. DNA for the CDR3: TGCGCCAGCAGCCAAGCCACCCCCCGACAGGGTTTTTGGGAGACCCAGTACTTC. It is translated as CASSQATPRQGFWETQYF.

V is TRBV18 and J is TRBJ1-1; D gene uncertain. This CDR3 is 15 amino acids long. The germline V gene encodes CDR1 KGHSH and CDR2 LQKENI. Trimming stripped 0 bases from V and 2 bases from J, with 10 bases between. CDR3 in DNA: TGTGCCAGCTCACCACCGATTCGAGGTAACACTGAAGCTTTCTTT. Residues: CASSPPIRGNTEAFF.

The J gene is TRBJ1-3, the V gene TRBV6-5; possibly TRBD1 for D (6 bases). Trimming pared 0 bases from V and 4 bases from J, leaving 13 bases between. Germline V lookup: CDR1 MNHEY, CDR2 SVGAGI. This CDR3 region has 16 residues. CDR3 bases: TGTGCCAGCAGTTACTCGAAATCAGGGGCAGGAAACACCATATATTTT. Translation gives CASSYSKSGAGNTIYF.

The chain uses TRBV18 and TRBJ2-1; a weak D match, TRBD2 (7 bases). CDR3 length: 12 residues. The ends were cut back, 5 bases at V and 10 bases at J, with 12 bases in the middle. CDR1 is KGHSH, CDR2 LQKENI, per germline. The CDR3 sequence is CASSARGAEQFF. The CDR3 DNA follows: TGTGCCAGCTCAGCCCGGGGGGCCGAGCAGTTCTTC.

This sequence joins TRBV10-1 and TRBJ2-5; 11 nucleotides match TRBD2. Germline trimming cut 7 bases from V and 4 bases from J; bases unmatched to any gene: 8. The germline gives CDR1 WNHNN, CDR2 SYGVQD (reference sequence). CDR3 length equals 15 residues. The CDR3 sequence is CASTGSGGARETQYF. CDR3 coding DNA: TGCGCCAGCACCGGTAGCGGGGGGGCCAGAGAGACCCAGTACTTC.